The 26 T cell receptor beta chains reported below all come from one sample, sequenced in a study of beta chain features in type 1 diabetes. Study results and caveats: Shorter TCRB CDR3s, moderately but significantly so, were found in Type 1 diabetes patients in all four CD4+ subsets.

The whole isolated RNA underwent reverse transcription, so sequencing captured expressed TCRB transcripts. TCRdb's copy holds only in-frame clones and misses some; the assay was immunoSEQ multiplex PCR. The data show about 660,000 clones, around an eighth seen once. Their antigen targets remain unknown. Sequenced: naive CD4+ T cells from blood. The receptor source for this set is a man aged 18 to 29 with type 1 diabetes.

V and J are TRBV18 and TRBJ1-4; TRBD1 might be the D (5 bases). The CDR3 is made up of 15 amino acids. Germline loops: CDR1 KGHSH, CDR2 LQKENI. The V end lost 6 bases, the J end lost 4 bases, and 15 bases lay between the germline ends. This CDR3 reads CASSRNRIDNEKLFF. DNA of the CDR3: TGTGCCAGCTCGCGTAACAGGATTGATAATGAAAAACTGTTTTTT.

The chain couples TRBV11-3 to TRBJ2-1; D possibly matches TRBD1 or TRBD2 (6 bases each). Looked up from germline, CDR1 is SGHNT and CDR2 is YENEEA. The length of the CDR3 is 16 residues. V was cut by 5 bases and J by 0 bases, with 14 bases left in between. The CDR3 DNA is TGTGCCAGCAGCCCCGGGGGACAAAGCTCCTACAATGAGCAGTTCTTC. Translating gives CASSPGGQSSYNEQFF.

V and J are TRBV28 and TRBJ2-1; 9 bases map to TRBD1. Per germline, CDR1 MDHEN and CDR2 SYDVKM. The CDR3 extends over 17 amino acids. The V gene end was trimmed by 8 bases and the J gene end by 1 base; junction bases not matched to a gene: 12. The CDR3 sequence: CASSSGIGTGSYNEQFF. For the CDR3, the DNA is TGTGCCAGCTCCTCGGGGATCGGGACAGGGTCCTACAATGAGCAGTTCTTC.

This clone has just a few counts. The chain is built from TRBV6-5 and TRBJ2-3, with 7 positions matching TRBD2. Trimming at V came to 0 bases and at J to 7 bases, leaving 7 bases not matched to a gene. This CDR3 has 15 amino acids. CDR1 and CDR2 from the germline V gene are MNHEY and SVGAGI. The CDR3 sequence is CASSYSTTGGNTQYF. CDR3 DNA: TGTGCCAGCAGTTACTCGACTACGGGAGGAAATACGCAGTATTTT.

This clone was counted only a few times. CDR3 sequence (DNA): TGCGCCAGCAGCGTGACTAGCGGGGTGTCCTACAATGAGCAGTTCTTC. The encoded protein is CASSVTSGVSYNEQFF. The V call is TRBV5-1, the J call TRBJ2-1, with 11 bases identical to TRBD2. V was clipped by 4 bases and J by 1 base; unmatched bases: 4. The CDR3 extends over 16 amino acids. The germline V gene encodes CDR1 SGHRS and CDR2 YFSETQ.

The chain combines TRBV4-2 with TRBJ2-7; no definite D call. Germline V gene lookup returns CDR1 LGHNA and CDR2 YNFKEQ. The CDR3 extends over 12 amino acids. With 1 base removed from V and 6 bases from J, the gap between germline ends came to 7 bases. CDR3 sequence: CASSQAEREQYF. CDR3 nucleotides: TGTGCCAGCAGCCAAGCGGAGCGCGAGCAGTACTTC.

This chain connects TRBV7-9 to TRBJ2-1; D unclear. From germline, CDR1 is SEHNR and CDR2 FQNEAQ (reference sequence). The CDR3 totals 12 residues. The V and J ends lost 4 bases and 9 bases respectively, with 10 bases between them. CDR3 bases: TGTGCCAGCAGCTACGATCGGATTGAGCAGTTCTTC. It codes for CASSYDRIEQFF. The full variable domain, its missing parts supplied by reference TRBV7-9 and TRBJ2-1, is DTGVSQNPRHKITKRGQNVTFRCDPISEHNRLYWYRQTLGQGPEFLTYFQNEAQLEKSRLLSDRFSAERPKGSFSTLEIQRTEQGDSAMYLCASSYDRIEQFFGPGTRLTVL.

DNA of the CDR3: TGTGCCAGCAGCTTCCCGGGACTAGCGCCGTGGAATGAGCAGTTCTTC. Translation gives CASSFPGLAPWNEQFF. The chain uses TRBV11-1 and TRBJ2-1; TRBD2 matches 10 bases. CDR1 and CDR2 from the germline V gene are SGHAT and FQDESV (reference sequence). Germline trimming cut 3 bases from V and 7 bases from J; bases unmatched to any gene: 9. CDR3 length: 16 residues.

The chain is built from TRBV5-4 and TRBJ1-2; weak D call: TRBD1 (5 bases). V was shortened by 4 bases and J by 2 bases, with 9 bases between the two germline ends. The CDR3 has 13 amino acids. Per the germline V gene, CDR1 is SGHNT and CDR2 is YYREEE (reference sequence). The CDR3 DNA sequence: TGTGCCAGCAGCCCCCGGGGCAACTATGGCTACACCTTC. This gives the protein CASSPRGNYGYTF.

The CDR3 bases are TGTGCCATCAGCGTGACAAGGGGGAACACTGAAGCTTTCTTT. Its translation: CAISVTRGNTEAFF. The rearrangement links TRBV10-3 to TRBJ1-1, with D tentatively TRBD1 (5 bases). The CDR3 consists of 14 residues. Trimming took off 6 bases at V and 1 base at J, with 12 bases between the two ends. In germline, CDR1 is ENHRY, CDR2 SYGVKD.

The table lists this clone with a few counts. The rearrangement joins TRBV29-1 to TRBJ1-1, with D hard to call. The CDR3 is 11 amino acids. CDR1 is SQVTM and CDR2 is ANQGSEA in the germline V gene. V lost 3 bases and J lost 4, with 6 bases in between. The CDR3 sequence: CSVDLGTEAFF. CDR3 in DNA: TGCAGCGTTGATCTGGGCACTGAAGCTTTCTTT.

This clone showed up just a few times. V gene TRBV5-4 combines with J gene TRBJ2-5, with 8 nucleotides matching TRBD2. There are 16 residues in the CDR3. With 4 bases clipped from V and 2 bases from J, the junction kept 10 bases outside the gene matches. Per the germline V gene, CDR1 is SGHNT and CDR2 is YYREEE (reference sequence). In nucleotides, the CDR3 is TGTGCCAGCAGCCCGCGGGGACTAGGGGCTCAAGAGACCCAGTACTTC. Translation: CASSPRGLGAQETQYF.

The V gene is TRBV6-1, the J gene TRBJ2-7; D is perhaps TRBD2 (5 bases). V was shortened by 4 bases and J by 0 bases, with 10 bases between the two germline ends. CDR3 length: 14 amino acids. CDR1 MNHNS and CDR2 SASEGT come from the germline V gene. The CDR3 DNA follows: TGTGCCAGCAGTGTTTCGGGAAGCTCCTACGAGCAGTACTTC. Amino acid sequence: CASSVSGSSYEQYF.

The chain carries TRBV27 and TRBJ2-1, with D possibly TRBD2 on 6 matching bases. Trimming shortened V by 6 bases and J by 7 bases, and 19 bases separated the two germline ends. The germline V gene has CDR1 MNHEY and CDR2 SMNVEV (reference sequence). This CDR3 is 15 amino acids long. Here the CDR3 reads CASREGVAGRNEQFF. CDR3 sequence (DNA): TGTGCCAGCAGGGAGGGAGTTGCGGGACGTAATGAGCAGTTCTTC.

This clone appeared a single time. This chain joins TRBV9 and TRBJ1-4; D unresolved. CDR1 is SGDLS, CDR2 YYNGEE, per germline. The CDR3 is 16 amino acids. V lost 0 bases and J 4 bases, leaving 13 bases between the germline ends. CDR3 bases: TGTGCCAGCAGCGTAGATGGGCAGGACGATAATGAAAAACTGTTTTTT. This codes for CASSVDGQDDNEKLFF.

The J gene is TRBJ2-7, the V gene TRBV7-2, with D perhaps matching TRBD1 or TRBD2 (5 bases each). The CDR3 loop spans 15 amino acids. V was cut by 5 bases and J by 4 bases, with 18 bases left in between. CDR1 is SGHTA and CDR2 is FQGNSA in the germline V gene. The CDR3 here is CASSPSGTVLYEQYF. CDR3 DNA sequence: TGTGCCAGCAGCCCTTCCGGGACGGTCCTTTACGAGCAGTACTTC.

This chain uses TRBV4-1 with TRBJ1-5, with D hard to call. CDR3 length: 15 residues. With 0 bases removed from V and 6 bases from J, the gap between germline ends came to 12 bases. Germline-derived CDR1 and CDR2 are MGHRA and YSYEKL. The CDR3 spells CASSQEDVRSQPQHF. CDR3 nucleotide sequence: TGCGCCAGCAGCCAAGAGGACGTTAGGAGTCAGCCCCAGCATTTT.

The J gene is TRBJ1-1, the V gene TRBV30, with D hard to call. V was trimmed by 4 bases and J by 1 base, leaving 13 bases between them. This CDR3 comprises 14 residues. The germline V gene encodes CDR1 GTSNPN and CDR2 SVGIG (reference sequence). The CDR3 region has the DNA TGTGCCTGGATACGATATGGGAAGAACACTGAAGCTTTCTTT. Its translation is CAWIRYGKNTEAFF.

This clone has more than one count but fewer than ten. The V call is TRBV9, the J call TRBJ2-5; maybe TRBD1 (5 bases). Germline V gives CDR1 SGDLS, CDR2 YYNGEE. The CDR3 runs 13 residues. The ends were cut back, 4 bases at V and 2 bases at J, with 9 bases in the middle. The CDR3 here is CASSRGRQETQYF. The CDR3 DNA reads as TGTGCCAGCAGCAGGGGTAGGCAAGAGACCCAGTACTTC.

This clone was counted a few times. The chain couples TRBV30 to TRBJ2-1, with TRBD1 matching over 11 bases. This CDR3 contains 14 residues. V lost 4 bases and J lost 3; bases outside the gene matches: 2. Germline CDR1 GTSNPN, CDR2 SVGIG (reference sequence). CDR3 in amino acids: CAWTDRGLYNEQFF. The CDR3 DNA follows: TGTGCCTGGACGGACAGGGGGCTCTACAATGAGCAGTTCTTC. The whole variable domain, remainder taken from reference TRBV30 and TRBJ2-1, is SQTIHQWPATLVQPVGSPLSLECTVEGTSNPNLYWYRQAAGRGLQLLFYSVGIGQISSEVPQNLSASRPQDRQFILSSKKLLLSDSGFYLCAWTDRGLYNEQFFGPGTRLTVL.

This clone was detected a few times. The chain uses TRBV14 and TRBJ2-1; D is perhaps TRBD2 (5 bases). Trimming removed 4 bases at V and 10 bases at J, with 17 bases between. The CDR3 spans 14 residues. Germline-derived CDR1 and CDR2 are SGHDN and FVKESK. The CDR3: CASSRAVFGVEQFF. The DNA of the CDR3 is TGTGCCAGCAGCCGAGCAGTATTCGGGGTCGAGCAGTTCTTC.

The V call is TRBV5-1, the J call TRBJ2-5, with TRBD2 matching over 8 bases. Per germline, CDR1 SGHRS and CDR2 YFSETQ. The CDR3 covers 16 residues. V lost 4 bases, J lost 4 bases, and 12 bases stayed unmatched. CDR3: CASSPGRGAGAETQYF. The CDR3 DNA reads TGCGCCAGCAGCCCCGGAAGGGGAGCGGGAGCAGAGACCCAGTACTTC.

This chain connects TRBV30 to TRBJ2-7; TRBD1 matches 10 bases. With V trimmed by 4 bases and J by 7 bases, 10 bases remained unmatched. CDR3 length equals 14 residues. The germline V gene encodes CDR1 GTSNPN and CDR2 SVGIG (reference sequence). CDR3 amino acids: CAWMPGQGSWEQYF. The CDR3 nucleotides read TGTGCCTGGATGCCGGGACAGGGGAGTTGGGAGCAGTACTTC.

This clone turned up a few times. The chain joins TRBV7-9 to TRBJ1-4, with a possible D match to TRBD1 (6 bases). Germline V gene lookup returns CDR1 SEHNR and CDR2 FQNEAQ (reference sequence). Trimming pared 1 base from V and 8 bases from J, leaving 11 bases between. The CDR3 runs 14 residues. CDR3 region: CASSLGRGEEKLFF. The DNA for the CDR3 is TGTGCCAGCAGCTTAGGCAGGGGAGAAGAAAAACTGTTTTTT.

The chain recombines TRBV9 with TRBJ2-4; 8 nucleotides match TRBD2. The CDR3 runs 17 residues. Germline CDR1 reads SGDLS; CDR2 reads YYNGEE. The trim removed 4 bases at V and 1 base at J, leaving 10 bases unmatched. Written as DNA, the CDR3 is TGTGCCAGCAGCCCCCGACCTGGCGGGGGGGCCAAAAACATTCAGTACTTC. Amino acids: CASSPRPGGGAKNIQYF.

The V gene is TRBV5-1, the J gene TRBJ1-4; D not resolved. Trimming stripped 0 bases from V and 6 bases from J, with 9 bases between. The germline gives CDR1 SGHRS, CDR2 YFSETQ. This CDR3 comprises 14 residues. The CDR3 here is CASSLEGRDEKLFF. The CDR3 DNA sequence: TGCGCCAGCAGCTTGGAGGGAAGGGATGAAAAACTGTTTTTT. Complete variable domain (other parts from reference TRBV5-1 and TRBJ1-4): KAGVTQTPRYLIKTRGQQVTLSCSPISGHRSVSWYQQTPGQGLQFLFEYFSETQRNKGNFPGRFSGRQFSNSRSEMNVSTLELGDSALYLCASSLEGRDEKLFFGSGTQLSVL.